One sample yielded the 15 T cell receptor beta chains listed below, sequenced in a study of T cell changes during pregnancy in multiple sclerosis. Method: immunoSEQ multiplex PCR; TCRdb's copy keeps in-frame clones and lacks some. Here the sample spans some 80,000 clones, nearly 95% being singletons. The material was peripheral blood, obtained in the second trimester of pregnancy. These receptors came from a female donor with multiple sclerosis, enrolled in a pregnancy study.

V usage is TRBV27 and J usage is TRBJ2-7; TRBD1 agrees at 10 bases. This CDR3 contains 15 residues. Germline CDR1 reads MNHEY; CDR2 reads SMNVEV (reference sequence). The V and J ends lost 5 bases and 3 bases, in that order; junction bases with no gene match: 7. CDR3 sequence: CASSPSRTGGYEQYF. CDR3 sequence (DNA): TGTGCCAGCAGTCCCTCGCGGACAGGGGGCTACGAGCAGTACTTC.

The chain is built from TRBV28 and TRBJ2-3; 11 nucleotides line up with TRBD2. J was trimmed by 4 bases and V by 5 bases; bases with no gene match: 8. Germline CDR1 reads MDHEN; CDR2 reads SYDVKM. The CDR3 has 16 amino acids. The CDR3 region is CASSTIAGGPSDTQYF. The CDR3 DNA follows: TGTGCCAGCAGTACGATAGCGGGAGGGCCGTCAGATACGCAGTATTTT. Combining the CDR3 with reference TRBV28 and TRBJ2-3 gives the whole variable domain DVKVTQSSRYLVKRTGEKVFLECVQDMDHENMFWYRQDPGLGLRLIYFSYDVKMKEKGDIPEGYSVSREKKERFSLILESASTNQTSMYLCASSTIAGGPSDTQYFGPGTRLTVL.

The V call is TRBV28, the J call TRBJ1-2, with a possible D match to TRBD1 (6 bases). Per the germline V gene, CDR1 is MDHEN and CDR2 is SYDVKM. The CDR3 contains 14 residues. Trimming took 3 bases from V and 4 from J, leaving 12 bases between them. This CDR3 reads CASSFGGPFYGYTF. The CDR3 DNA is TGTGCCAGCAGTTTCGGGGGGCCATTCTATGGCTACACCTTC.

About this clone itself: One end of the junction does not line up with germline, which may come from a read error. The V and J genes are TRBV28 and TRBJ2-7; 10 bases fit TRBD1. Germline-derived CDR1 and CDR2 are MDHEN and SYDVKM. This CDR3 has 12 amino acids. The CDR3 here is CASSLTGTGDNF. CDR3 nucleotide sequence: TGTGCCAGCAGTCTTACCGGGACAGGGGACAATTTC.

This chain joins TRBV2 and TRBJ2-7; TRBD1 aligns across 9 bases. Germline V CDR1 and CDR2: SNHLY, FYNNEI. The J segment lost 2 bases and the V segment lost 6 bases, leaving 11 bases of the junction unmatched. This CDR3 has 16 amino acids. Written as DNA, the CDR3 is TGTGCCAGCAGCCCCATAGAGGGACAGGGAACCTACGAGCAGTACTTC. This gives the protein CASSPIEGQGTYEQYF.

The chain joins TRBV6-1 to TRBJ2-7; D uncertain. The CDR3 is 13 amino acids. V lost 4 bases and J lost 4, with 11 bases in between. From germline, CDR1 is MNHNS and CDR2 SASEGT. The CDR3 DNA is TGTGCCAGCAGTGTTGGGCCTGTTTACGAGCAGTACTTC. This encodes CASSVGPVYEQYF.

The DNA of the CDR3 is TGTGCCAGCAGCTTAGTCCCCGGAGGGATGACTGAAGCTTTCTTT. Protein sequence: CASSLVPGGMTEAFF. The chain employs TRBV7-2 and TRBJ1-1, with unresolved D. Trimming left V 1 base short and J 5 bases short, with 14 bases between. CDR1 and CDR2 from the germline V gene are SGHTA and FQGNSA. CDR3 size: 15 residues.

The chain combines TRBV28 with TRBJ1-2; 9 bases align to TRBD1. CDR3 length: 15 amino acids. Germline trimming cut 5 bases from V and 6 bases from J; bases unmatched to any gene: 10. CDR1 is MDHEN and CDR2 is SYDVKM in the germline V gene. The CDR3 DNA follows: TGTGCCAGCAGTCCCCCCCGGGACAGGGTGGATGGCTACACCTTC. Its translation is CASSPPRDRVDGYTF.

V and J are TRBV5-1 and TRBJ2-1; no clear D gene. Trimming removed 0 bases at V and 4 bases at J, with 11 bases between. Germline V CDR1 and CDR2: SGHRS, YFSETQ. The CDR3 runs to 15 residues. The CDR3 spells CASSLVADSYNEQFF. In DNA form, the CDR3 reads TGCGCCAGCAGCTTGGTCGCAGATTCATACAATGAGCAGTTCTTC.

This clone has more than one count but fewer than ten. This chain links TRBV5-1 with TRBJ2-3; 7 bases are shared with TRBD2. V lost 0 bases to trimming and J lost 0 bases; unmatched junction nucleotides: 1. Per the germline V gene, CDR1 is SGHRS and CDR2 is YFSETQ. The CDR3 has 15 amino acids. The chain's CDR3 is CASSLVGGSTDTQYF. Here the CDR3 DNA reads TGCGCCAGCAGCTTGGTCGGGGGGAGCACAGATACGCAGTATTTT.

The chain combines TRBV27 with TRBJ2-3; D not certain. V lost 3 bases and J 6 bases, leaving 13 bases between the germline ends. Germline values: CDR1 MNHEY, CDR2 SMNVEV (reference sequence). The CDR3 is 14 amino acids. The CDR3 loop is CASSFAVKRDTQYF. The CDR3 DNA follows: TGTGCCAGCAGTTTCGCGGTAAAGAGGGATACGCAGTATTTT.

The chain employs TRBV27 and TRBJ2-7; 7 nucleotides agree with TRBD2. The CDR3 sequence is 15 residues long. After removal of 8 bases from V and 0 bases from J, the junction contained 10 bases not matched to a gene. The germline V gene encodes CDR1 MNHEY and CDR2 SMNVEV (reference sequence). The CDR3 DNA follows: TGTGCCAGCCGTGTTTCCGCGGGAGCCTCCTACGAGCAGTACTTC. Its translation: CASRVSAGASYEQYF.

The chain uses TRBV15 and TRBJ1-5; D is perhaps TRBD1 (6 bases). V was shortened by 0 bases and J by 3 bases, with 9 bases between the two germline ends. CDR1 is LNHNV, CDR2 YYDKDF, per germline (reference sequence). The length of the CDR3 is 15 residues. CDR3 sequence reads: CATSRDRGNNQPQHF. For the CDR3, the DNA is TGTGCCACCAGCAGAGACAGGGGAAACAATCAGCCCCAGCATTTT. The complete variable domain, with remaining parts taken from reference TRBV15 and TRBJ1-5, reads DAMVIQNPRYQVTQFGKPVTLSCSQTLNHNVMYWYQQKSSQAPKLLFHYYDKDFNNEADTPDNFQSRRPNTSFCFLDIRSPGLGDTAMYLCATSRDRGNNQPQHFGDGTRLSIL.

This sequence joins TRBV5-1 and TRBJ2-1; D perhaps matches TRBD1 (6 bases). The germline V gene encodes CDR1 SGHRS and CDR2 YFSETQ. Trimming removed 4 bases at V and 0 bases at J, with 8 bases between. The CDR3 length is 14 residues. The CDR3 nucleotides read TGCGCCAGCAGCGGGGGCAACTCCTACAATGAGCAGTTCTTC. Encoded protein: CASSGGNSYNEQFF. The full variable domain, with the rest looked up from reference TRBV5-1 and TRBJ2-1, is KAGVTQTPRYLIKTRGQQVTLSCSPISGHRSVSWYQQTPGQGLQFLFEYFSETQRNKGNFPGRFSGRQFSNSRSEMNVSTLELGDSALYLCASSGGNSYNEQFFGPGTRLTVL.

The rearrangement links TRBV19 to TRBJ2-7; 8 positions agree with TRBD1. Germline CDR1 LNHDA, CDR2 SQIVND (reference sequence). The V and J ends lost 7 bases and 5 bases, in that order; junction bases with no gene match: 7. The CDR3 has 13 residues. As DNA, the CDR3 is TGTGCCAGTACGCAGGGGGCGCGAAACGAGCAGTACTTC. Amino acid sequence: CASTQGARNEQYF.